This T cell receptor (beta chain) was captured by sequencing in a study of cytomegalovirus exposure and HLA in healthy donors. Study details: Of several hundred genotyped donors, about 81% clustered with self-reported Caucasian donors.

General observations from the study: With DRB1 most and HLA-C fewest, TCR association rates differed between HLA loci in a later analysis. Reportedly, HLA-A and HLA-B alleles of most subjects were accurately predicted from TCR beta. High specificity and sensitivity for cytomegalovirus status were reported for the classifier.

It was with 60 Vbeta and 13 Jbeta primers that the PCR ran. Clones were sequenced by immunoSEQ multiplex PCR, and TCRdb holds only the in-frame ones, with some missing. This table has about 160,000 clones, 60% to 85% appearing once. Comments on this clone: Antigen specificity is unknown.

The germline CDR1 and CDR2 sequences are MNHNS and SASEGT. Trimming took off 6 bases at V and 1 base at J, with 12 bases between the two ends. The CDR3 consists of 15 residues. The receptor was isolated from a man aged 50 to 59 in good health and CMV-seropositive. The sample taken for sequencing was PBMCs. V is TRBV6-1 and J is TRBJ2-2; no definite D call. The CDR3 here is CASSVHARNTGELFF. CDR3 sequence (DNA): TGTGCCAGCAGCGTACACGCTCGGAACACCGGGGAGCTGTTTTTT.